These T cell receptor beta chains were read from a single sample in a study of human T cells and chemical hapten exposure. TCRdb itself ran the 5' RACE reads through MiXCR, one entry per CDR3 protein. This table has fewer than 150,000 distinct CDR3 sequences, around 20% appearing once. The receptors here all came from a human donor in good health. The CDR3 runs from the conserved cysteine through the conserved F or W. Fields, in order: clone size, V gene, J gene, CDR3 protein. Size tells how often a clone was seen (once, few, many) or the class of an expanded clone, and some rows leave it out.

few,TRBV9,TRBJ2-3,CASSPSPLAAADTQYF
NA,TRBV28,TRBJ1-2,CASRGSAAQYYGYTF
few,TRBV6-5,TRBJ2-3,CASSYSQIITDTQYF
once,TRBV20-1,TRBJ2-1,CSARFRATSGQVNEQFF
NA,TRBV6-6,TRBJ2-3,CASITGQGAQYF
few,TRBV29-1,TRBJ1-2,CSVDHNKGAGNYGYTF
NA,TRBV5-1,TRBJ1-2,CASSLSGGPNYGYTF
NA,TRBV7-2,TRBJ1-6,CASSPIPGTGGSPLHF
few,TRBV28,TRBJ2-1,CASSLGPSYNEQFF
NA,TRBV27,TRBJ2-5,CASSLAGTSGLPQETQYF
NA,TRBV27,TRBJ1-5,CASSWGTGPWPQHF
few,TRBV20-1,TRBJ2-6,CSMGAGANVLTF
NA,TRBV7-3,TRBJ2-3,CASSLGQGALDTQYF
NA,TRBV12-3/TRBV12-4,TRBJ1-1,CASSSLVGQNTEAFF
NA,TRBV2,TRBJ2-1,CASSQWIEQFF
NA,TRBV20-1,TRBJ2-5,CSARDRGRPKYF
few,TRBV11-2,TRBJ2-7,CASSKLTGHPYEQYF
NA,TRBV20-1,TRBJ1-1,CSASEGGDTEAFF
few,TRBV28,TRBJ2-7,CASRAGGAIYEQYF
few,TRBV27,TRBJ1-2,CASSLGQGAYGYTF
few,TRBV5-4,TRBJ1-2,CASSFPGQGLSYTF